Detailed here is one T cell receptor beta chain. Its antigen is unknown. This CDR3 comprises 13 residues. The V and J ends lost 4 bases and 2 bases respectively, with 9 bases between them. Germline assignment: CDR1 SNHLY and CDR2 FYNNEI. An expansion of CD8+CD57+ cells by flow cytometry had been shown in patients chosen for sequencing. Severe acquired aplastic anemia was present in every patient. The use of genomic DNA as template underpinned the TCR beta VDJ and CDR3 profiling. One entry per CDR3 protein results from TCRdb running MiXCR on the reads. The sample lists roughly 120,000 distinct CDR3 sequences; over 55% were seen once. This sample stems from a study of CD8+CD57+ T cells in acquired aplastic anemia. The study, taken as a whole, reports: A set of around 30 CD8+ CDR3 sequences was shared between patients and controls, and these sequences appeared highly expressed in patients.

This chain connects TRBV2 to TRBJ2-7, with D unclear. The specimen was sorted CD4+, CD8+, or CD8+CD57+ T cells (not recorded which) from PBMCs. This sequence was found in a human donor with aplastic anemia. CDR3 bases: TGTGCCAGCAGTGCGTCCCCAACCTACGAGCAGTACTTC. Protein product: CASSASPTYEQYF. The full variable domain, in which reference TRBV2 and TRBJ2-7 provide the parts outside the CDR3, is EPEVTQTPSHQVTQMGQEVILRCVPISNHLYFYWYRQILGQKVEFLVSFYNNEISEKSEIFDDQFSVERPDGSNFTLKIRSTKLEDSAMYFCASSASPTYEQYFGPGTRLTVT.